Listed below are T cell receptor beta chains from one sample, sequenced in a study of blood T cells in healthy people across ages. MiXCR, applied by TCRdb to the 5' RACE reads, yields one record per CDR3 protein. Of around 870,000 distinct CDR3 sequences listed, 25% to 35% were seen once; the top ten hold roughly 17%. The specimen was blood. The receptors here all came from a woman of 80 years or more in good health. Each CDR3 is given with its conserved first and last residue. The order of the fields is CDR3 DNA, CDR3 protein, J gene, clone size, V gene, D gene. A D gene is named only where the DNA matches it firmly. Rows give clone size only sometimes, using once, few, many, or a class for an expanded clone.

TGCACCAGCTCGGGACTAGCGGGGAGCACAGATACGCAGTATTTT,CTSSGLAGSTDTQYF,TRBJ2-3,.,TRBV10-1,TRBD2
TGCAGTGCTACCCAAGACGCTTATGGCTACACCTTC,CSATQDAYGYTF,TRBJ1-2,.,TRBV20-1,.
TGTGCCAGCACTCCCATCGGGGGCTCCGAGCAGTACTTC,CASTPIGGSEQYF,TRBJ2-7,many,TRBV12-3/TRBV12-4,.
TGTGCCAGCAGTAGCAGGGGGCGGAAGAACACTGAAGCTTTCTTT,CASSSRGRKNTEAFF,TRBJ1-1,few,TRBV25-1,TRBD1
TGTGCCTGGGGCGTTGGGCTAGAAAGCGGGAAGTACTTC,CAWGVGLESGKYF,TRBJ2-5,.,TRBV30,TRBD2
TGTGCCAGCAGCTTTAACGGGTGGGGGGACGAGCAGTACTTC,CASSFNGWGDEQYF,TRBJ2-7,.,TRBV11-2,.
TGTGCCAGCAGCCAACGGGGGACTTACACTGAAGCTTTCTTT,CASSQRGTYTEAFF,TRBJ1-1,few,TRBV3-1,.
TGTGCCAGCAGCCAGGGGGGGCGGACAGATACGCAGTATTTT,CASSQGGRTDTQYF,TRBJ2-3,many,TRBV3-1,.
TGTGCCAGCCAAGGTAGCGGGGTTTACAATGAGCAGTTCTTC,CASQGSGVYNEQFF,TRBJ2-1,many,TRBV12-3/TRBV12-4,TRBD2
TGCAGTGCCTCCGGGACAGGGGGAGAAGCTAATGAAAAACTGTTTTTT,CSASGTGGEANEKLFF,TRBJ1-4,once,TRBV20-1,TRBD1
TGTGCCAGCAGTTTGACAGGGCAGGTGGACACTGAAGCTTTCTTT,CASSLTGQVDTEAFF,TRBJ1-1,.,TRBV7-9,TRBD1
TGTGCCAGCAGTCCCCGGGACAGGTCCTACGAGCAGTACTTC,CASSPRDRSYEQYF,TRBJ2-7,many,TRBV28,TRBD1
TGTGCCAGCAGTTATGGGGCAGGGAGGCACGAGCAGTACTTC,CASSYGAGRHEQYF,TRBJ2-7,many,TRBV27,.
TGCAGTGCTAGAGATCTTACGCCCCAGTACTTC,CSARDLTPQYF,TRBJ2-4,.,TRBV20-1,.
TGTGCCAGCAGCCAAAACCCCCAGGGGGCTGGAAACACCATATATTTT,CASSQNPQGAGNTIYF,TRBJ1-3,.,TRBV4-2,TRBD1
TGTGCCAGCAGCTCGCCGGAACAGCTCCAAGAGACCCAGTACTTC,CASSSPEQLQETQYF,TRBJ2-5,many,TRBV5-5,.
TGTGCCAGCAGTTACGGCAGGGGAGGGGTGATAACTGAAGCTTTCTTT,CASSYGRGGVITEAFF,TRBJ1-1,many,TRBV6-5,.
TGTGCCAGCAGCTTAATGAGCGACGAGCAGTACTTC,CASSLMSDEQYF,TRBJ2-7,many,TRBV7-9,.
TGCAGCGTTAATGTGGCCAACTATGGCTACACCTTC,CSVNVANYGYTF,TRBJ1-2,.,TRBV29-1,.
TGTGCCAGCAGCTTACAGGTCGATTCACCCCTCCACTTT,CASSLQVDSPLHF,TRBJ1-6,few,TRBV11-2,.
TGCAGTGCTGTGAGCAGGTCCGGGTTACAAGAGACCCAGTACTTC,CSAVSRSGLQETQYF,TRBJ2-5,.,TRBV20-1,.
TGCGCCAGCAGCTTCAATCCCAGGGGTAGTGGGGATGAAAAACTGTTTTTT,CASSFNPRGSGDEKLFF,TRBJ1-4,.,TRBV5-1,.
TGCGCCAGCAGCTTGAAAGGGGACTATGGCTACACCTTC,CASSLKGDYGYTF,TRBJ1-2,many,TRBV5-1,.
TGTGCCACCTCTAGGACTAGCGGGGGCACCCAAGAGACCCAGTACTTC,CATSRTSGGTQETQYF,TRBJ2-5,.,TRBV24-1,TRBD2
TGTGCCAGCAGTTTCACAGGGAAGCCCCAGCATTTT,CASSFTGKPQHF,TRBJ1-5,.,TRBV28,.
TGTGCCAGCAGCGTAGGGGCTAGCGGGGGCCGTACGCAGTATTTT,CASSVGASGGRTQYF,TRBJ2-3,many,TRBV7-2,TRBD2
TGTGCCAGCACCTCCCTAATTAAAATGCAGAGCAACTACGAGCAGTACTTC,CASTSLIKMQSNYEQYF,TRBJ2-7,many,TRBV21-1,.
TGTGCCAGCAGCCAGGGACAGCGTGGAGGGGCCCAGTACTTC,CASSQGQRGGAQYF,TRBJ2-5,.,TRBV4-2,.
TGCGCCAGTAGCTCGGTGGCCGTTAGCTCTGGGGCCAACGTCCTGACTTTC,CASSSVAVSSGANVLTF,TRBJ2-6,.,TRBV5-1,.
TGTGCCAGCAGCCCGTCGTTCGGTAATGAGCAGTTCTTC,CASSPSFGNEQFF,TRBJ2-1,many,TRBV11-3,.
TGCAGTGCTAGAGACAGACTAGCGGGGGAGTACCAAGAGACCCAGTACTTC,CSARDRLAGEYQETQYF,TRBJ2-5,.,TRBV20-1,TRBD2
TGTGCCACCGGAGACAGGGCAGAGACCCAGTACTTC,CATGDRAETQYF,TRBJ2-5,many,TRBV24-1,TRBD1
TGTGCCAACAGCTCCAAAGCCAGGGAGGAGACCCAGTACTTC,CANSSKAREETQYF,TRBJ2-5,.,TRBV11-2,.
TGCGCCAGCAGCTTGGGTGCGGCAGGGACCTACAATGAGCAGTTCTTC,CASSLGAAGTYNEQFF,TRBJ2-1,many,TRBV5-1,.
TGTGCCAGCAGGACAGGGTTGAACACTGAAGCTTTCTTT,CASRTGLNTEAFF,TRBJ1-1,many,TRBV12-3/TRBV12-4,TRBD1
TGTGCCAGCAGTTCCCCCCGGTGGTCCCAAGAGACCCAGTACTTC,CASSSPRWSQETQYF,TRBJ2-5,.,TRBV12-3/TRBV12-4,.
TGTGCCAGCAGTCAGGTAGAGCCGGCCAAAAACATTCAGTACTTC,CASSQVEPAKNIQYF,TRBJ2-4,many,TRBV7-2,.
TGCAGTGCTAGTTCCGGGACATGGATGGGGGATACGCAGTATTTT,CSASSGTWMGDTQYF,TRBJ2-3,.,TRBV20-1,.
TGTGCCAGCAGTTTACCGACCTGGGGGGGTATTGGGAATGAGCAGTTCTTC,CASSLPTWGGIGNEQFF,TRBJ2-1,.,TRBV12-3/TRBV12-4,TRBD2
TGCGCCAGCAGCTCGGGAAGTCGAGACACTGAAGCTTTCTTT,CASSSGSRDTEAFF,TRBJ1-1,few,TRBV5-1,.
TGTGCCAGCAGCCCTACCTGGGGGAGCCTTAGTTTCAGTGAGCAGTTCTTC,CASSPTWGSLSFSEQFF,TRBJ2-1,.,TRBV7-2,.
TGTGCCAGCAGTTTACCGCTGGTCCATGAGCAGTTCTTC,CASSLPLVHEQFF,TRBJ2-1,many,TRBV12-3/TRBV12-4,.
TGTGCCTCGTTCTACGAGCAGTACTTC,CASFYEQYF,TRBJ2-7,many,TRBV9,.
TGTGCCAGTAGTATGCGGTGGGTTATCACAGATACGCAGTATTTT,CASSMRWVITDTQYF,TRBJ2-3,.,TRBV19,.
TGTGCCAGCAGTTTAGAGTTTAGCGGGGTAGCAGATACGGAATATTTT,CASSLEFSGVADTEYF,TRBJ2-3,few,TRBV12-3/TRBV12-4,TRBD2
TGCAGCGTTCCCAGCGGGACTAGTGAGATCGATGAGCAGTTCTTC,CSVPSGTSEIDEQFF,TRBJ2-1,.,TRBV29-1,TRBD2
TGTGCCAGCAGTTTACGAGACAGGGGTTGGAGCAATGAGCAGTACTTC,CASSLRDRGWSNEQYF,TRBJ2-5,.,TRBV27,TRBD1
TGTGCCAGCAGCGGGGAACCGCCAGGGGCCAACGTCCTGACTTTC,CASSGEPPGANVLTF,TRBJ2-6,.,TRBV11-3,.
TGTGCCAGCAGGCGGGGCATCTCTGGAAACACCATATATTTT,CASRRGISGNTIYF,TRBJ1-3,.,TRBV6-5,.
TGTGCCAGTAGTAACAGGGGGCGATCGAACACTGAAGCTTTCTTT,CASSNRGRSNTEAFF,TRBJ1-1,few,TRBV19,TRBD1
TGTGCCAGCAGCTTGGATTTTTCAGCCAGGGGGGTAAGCTCTGAAGCTTTCTTT,CASSLDFSARGVSSEAFF,TRBJ1-1,.,TRBV5-6,TRBD1
TGTGCCAGCAGCTTCTCCTCTGGCCGAGGGGCTGAAGCTTTCTTT,CASSFSSGRGAEAFF,TRBJ1-1,once,TRBV7-9,.
TGCAGCGTTGAAGAAGGGCGCGGGGGGCCAGGGTACGAGCAGTACTTC,CSVEEGRGGPGYEQYF,TRBJ2-7,.,TRBV29-1,TRBD2
TGCAGTGCTAGATCCGGGACAGGGACAAACAATGAGCAGTTCTTC,CSARSGTGTNNEQFF,TRBJ2-1,many,TRBV20-1,TRBD1
TGTGCCAGCTCCTCCCGAGATCCTCCCTACGAGCAGTACTTC,CASSSRDPPYEQYF,TRBJ2-7,many,TRBV18,.
TGCGCCAGCAGCCAAAGGTTAGCCCCTGAAGAGACCCAGTACTTC,CASSQRLAPEETQYF,TRBJ2-5,many,TRBV4-3,.
TGTGCCAGCAGCCATACAGTGGGAGATTCACCCCTCCACTTT,CASSHTVGDSPLHF,TRBJ1-6,many,TRBV3-1,.
TGTGCCAGCAGCATAGCTCTTAGTCAGCCCCAGCATTTT,CASSIALSQPQHF,TRBJ1-5,few,TRBV12-3/TRBV12-4,.
TGTGCCAGCAGTTCCCCGGGCCGCACTTACAATGAGCAGTTCTTC,CASSSPGRTYNEQFF,TRBJ2-1,many,TRBV6-2/TRBV6-3,.
TGCGCCAGCAGCTTGATACCGGGAGGGGGTCGCGAGCAGTACTTC,CASSLIPGGGREQYF,TRBJ2-7,once,TRBV5-1,TRBD2